The 24 T cell receptor beta chains given below trace back to one sample, sequenced in a study of regulatory T cells in long-lasting Graves disease. HTBI primers from iRepertoire and Arm-PCR of CDR3 regions yielded the TCR beta libraries. TCRdb ran MiXCR on the multiplex PCR reads and lists one entry per CDR3 protein. The data show fewer than 650,000 distinct CDR3 sequences, 15% to 20% seen once. The time point was: newly diagnosed GD, antithyroid drugs for less than 3 months. Extracted PBMC RNA gave rise to the TCR library. In addition, the sample was reused for a study of T cells in Graves' hyperthyroidism and ophthalmopathy.

This specimen consisted of peripheral blood mononuclear cells (PBMCs), obtained at new diagnosis, from a patient treated with antithyroid drugs. These receptors all come from a woman aged 30 to 39 with Graves disease.

The V gene is TRBV7-6, the J gene TRBJ2-2, with no clear D. There are 13 residues in the CDR3. Germline-derived CDR1 and CDR2 are SGHVS and FNYEAQ. V was clipped by 2 bases and J by 10 bases, with 11 bases between them. This chain's CDR3 is CASSLSVIEELFF. Here the CDR3 DNA reads TGTGCCAGCAGCTTAAGCGTGATCGAGGAGCTGTTTTTT.

This clonotype showed up just a few times. Here the CDR3 DNA reads TGCAGTGCTAGTCAGGGGACCTCTGGAAACACCATATATTTT. It translates to CSASQGTSGNTIYF. The rearrangement uses TRBV20-1 and TRBJ1-3, with TRBD1 as a possible D gene (6 bases). The CDR3 is 14 residues long. Germline CDR1 reads DFQATT; CDR2 reads SNEGSKA (reference sequence). V was cut by 3 bases and J by 0 bases, with 9 bases left in between.

The J gene is TRBJ2-2, the V gene TRBV20-1; 8 nucleotides line up with TRBD2. The ends lost 2 bases at V and 2 bases at J; junction bases unmatched: 7. From germline, CDR1 is DFQATT and CDR2 SNEGSKA (reference sequence). CDR3 length: 16 residues. The CDR3 is CSARLAGTSNTGELFF. The CDR3 bases are TGCAGTGCTAGACTAGCGGGCACTTCCAACACCGGGGAGCTGTTTTTT.

This chain links TRBV10-3 with TRBJ2-5; no definite D call. Trimming stripped 5 bases from V and 2 bases from J, with 9 bases between. CDR1 is ENHRY, CDR2 SYGVKD, per germline. The CDR3 runs 13 residues. The CDR3 sequence: CAISLGEQETQYF. DNA for the CDR3: TGTGCCATCAGTCTTGGGGAACAAGAGACCCAGTACTTC.

This clonotype was seen more than once but under ten times. The V gene is TRBV28, the J gene TRBJ2-5; D may be TRBD1 or TRBD2 (5 bases each). The DNA matches TRBJ2-1 better at its end, which makes the J call doubtful. The CDR3 spans 19 residues. Per the germline V gene, CDR1 is MDHEN and CDR2 is SYDVKM. The CDR3 sequence: CASTHSPPIRGPLEETQFF. In nucleotides, the CDR3 is TGTGCCAGCACCCACTCACCCCCGATTCGGGGCCCACTCGAAGAGACCCAGTTCTTC.

This clonotype was recorded many times. The V call is TRBV28, the J call TRBJ1-4; 9 bases are shared with TRBD1. Germline CDR1 is MDHEN and CDR2 is SYDVKM. V shed 8 bases, J shed 11 bases, and the junction held 15 bases outside the gene matches. The CDR3 loop spans 15 amino acids. The CDR3 bases are TGTGCCAGCCTTAGCCCCGGGACAGGGTCTAGGAAACTGTTTTTT. Its translation is CASLSPGTGSRKLFF.

Many counts were recorded for this clonotype. V is TRBV6-1 and J is TRBJ2-2; 10 bases match TRBD2. V trimming: 8 bases; J trimming: 6 bases; junction bases outside the gene matches: 9. Germline V gene data show CDR1 as MNHNS and CDR2 as SASEGT. This CDR3 has 15 amino acids. In DNA, the CDR3 is TGTGCCAGCCGCCCGGGACTAGCGAATTCCGGGGAGCTGTTTTTT. As protein: CASRPGLANSGELFF.

This clonotype showed up many times. This rearrangement joins TRBV7-9 to TRBJ2-1; the D gene could be TRBD1 or TRBD2 (5 bases each). There are 15 residues in the CDR3. Per germline, CDR1 SEHNR and CDR2 FQNEAQ (reference sequence). The V end was cut by 5 bases, the J end by 7 bases, with 18 bases between. CDR3 sequence: CASSPRGRELNEQFF. The CDR3 region has the DNA TGTGCCAGCAGCCCACGGGGCCGAGAGTTGAATGAGCAGTTCTTC.

This clonotype has a count of ten or more. The chain joins TRBV6-2 or TRBV6-3 to TRBJ2-7; TRBD1 aligns across 9 bases. V dropped 5 bases and J dropped 4; count of bases not matched to a gene: 12. The CDR3 covers 16 residues. The germline V gene encodes CDR1 MNHEY and CDR2 SVGEGT. The CDR3 DNA sequence: TGTGCCAGCAGTGAAGCCTCCGGGACAGGGTTGTACGAGCAGTACTTC. It is translated as CASSEASGTGLYEQYF.

This clonotype occurred many times. The rearrangement uses TRBV28 and TRBJ2-5, with D possibly TRBD1 on 6 matching bases. In germline, CDR1 is MDHEN, CDR2 SYDVKM. The CDR3 length is 16 residues. V was shortened by 4 bases and J by 4 bases, with 19 bases between the two germline ends. The CDR3 reads CASSSARGSQRETQYF. DNA of the CDR3: TGTGCCAGCAGTTCCGCGAGGGGGTCCCAGAGAGAGACCCAGTACTTC. Looking up the rest from reference TRBV28 and TRBJ2-5 gives the full variable domain: DVKVTQSSRYLVKRTGEKVFLECVQDMDHENMFWYRQDPGLGLRLIYFSYDVKMKEKGDIPEGYSVSREKKERFSLILESASTNQTSMYLCASSSARGSQRETQYFGPGTRLLVL.

This clonotype was counted many times. The chain is built from TRBV20-1 and TRBJ2-3; D unclear. V dropped 6 bases and J dropped 2 bases, with 12 bases sitting between them. The germline V gene has CDR1 DFQATT and CDR2 SNEGSKA (reference sequence). The CDR3 is 13 residues long. The DNA for the CDR3 is TGCAGTGCGCCGGTGGGGAACACAGATACGCAGTATTTT. Translating gives CSAPVGNTDTQYF.

The V gene is TRBV5-5, the J gene TRBJ2-2; perhaps TRBD1 as D (6 bases). The CDR3 covers 18 residues. In germline, CDR1 is SGHKS, CDR2 YYEKEE (reference sequence). V was trimmed by 4 bases and J by 1 base, leaving 20 bases between them. The CDR3, as DNA: TGTGCCAGCAGCCCTAAGACGCCCGGGACACAGAACACCGGGGAGCTGTTTTTT. Translating it yields CASSPKTPGTQNTGELFF.

The chain has TRBV7-6 and TRBJ2-7, with 9 bases matching TRBD1. Trimming removed 5 bases from V and 6 bases from J; junction bases left unmatched: 14. The CDR3 totals 16 residues. Germline V lookup: CDR1 SGHVS, CDR2 FNYEAQ. CDR3 region: CASSPGSGTGFREQYF. The CDR3, as DNA: TGTGCCAGCAGCCCGGGATCCGGGACAGGGTTTCGCGAGCAGTACTTC.

This clonotype was detected only a few times. DNA for the CDR3: TGTGCCAGCAGCACGGGGTCTGGGTCCTACGAGCAGTACTTC. Translation: CASSTGSGSYEQYF. The rearrangement joins TRBV5-5 to TRBJ2-7, with TRBD2 as a possible D gene (5 bases). The germline V gene encodes CDR1 SGHKS and CDR2 YYEKEE (reference sequence). CDR3 length equals 14 residues. Trimming pared 4 bases from V and 1 base from J, leaving 12 bases between.

This clonotype was observed a handful of times. The chain combines TRBV18 with TRBJ2-1; 7 bases fit TRBD1. V lost 4 bases to trimming and J lost 1 base; unmatched junction nucleotides: 4. Germline loops: CDR1 KGHSH, CDR2 LQKENI. This CDR3 has 15 amino acids. The CDR3 DNA is TGTGCCAGCTCACTGGGACAGCGATCCTACAATGAGCAGTTCTTC. Protein: CASSLGQRSYNEQFF.

This clonotype was seen at least ten times. The CDR3 is CASSETRSEAFF. The CDR3 DNA follows: TGTGCCAGCAGTGAAACGAGGTCTGAAGCTTTCTTT. V usage is TRBV6-2 or TRBV6-3 and J usage is TRBJ1-1; D not certain. CDR1 and CDR2 from the germline V gene are MNHEY and SVGEGT. Deletions cut 5 bases from V and 6 bases from J, with 10 bases between. The CDR3 runs 12 residues.

V gene TRBV19 combines with J gene TRBJ1-4; D is unresolved. The V end lost 10 bases, the J end lost 8 bases, and 14 bases lay between the germline ends. The CDR3 is 12 amino acids. The germline gives CDR1 LNHDA, CDR2 SQIVND (reference sequence). The CDR3 region has the DNA TGTGCCACCAGTTGGACTTCGGAAAAACTGTTTTTT. It codes for CATSWTSEKLFF.

At least ten counts were recorded for this clonotype. The gene calls are TRBV28 and TRBJ2-7; the D gene is possibly TRBD2 (5 bases). The CDR3 runs 12 residues. The V gene lost 6 bases and the J gene lost 5 bases, with 11 bases spanning the gap. From germline, CDR1 is MDHEN and CDR2 SYDVKM. CDR3 bases: TGTGCCAGCAGCCGAGGGCCTAACGAGCAGTACTTC. Translated, it gives CASSRGPNEQYF. Looking up the rest from reference TRBV28 and TRBJ2-7 gives the full variable domain: DVKVTQSSRYLVKRTGEKVFLECVQDMDHENMFWYRQDPGLGLRLIYFSYDVKMKEKGDIPEGYSVSREKKERFSLILESASTNQTSMYLCASSRGPNEQYFGPGTRLTVT.

The chain joins TRBV2 to TRBJ2-1, with 8 positions matching TRBD2. The CDR3 runs to 13 residues. CDR1 and CDR2 (germline): SNHLY, FYNNEI. V trimming: 5 bases; J trimming: 4 bases; junction bases outside the gene matches: 1. The CDR3 region is CASSKREYNEQFF. The CDR3 region has the DNA TGTGCCAGCAGTAAGCGGGAGTACAATGAGCAGTTCTTC.

This clonotype was counted once. The V call is TRBV4-1, the J call TRBJ1-1; 7 positions match TRBD1. CDR1 is MGHRA and CDR2 is YSYEKL in the germline V gene. The CDR3 sequence is 15 residues long. The trim removed 4 bases at V and 1 base at J, leaving 6 bases unmatched. CDR3 in DNA: TGCGCCAGCAGCCCCACAGGGGTGGGGAACACTGAAGCTTTCTTT. As protein: CASSPTGVGNTEAFF.

The rearrangement links TRBV7-3 to TRBJ2-7; the D call may be TRBD1 or TRBD2 (5 bases each). CDR3 length: 12 amino acids. The germline V gene encodes CDR1 SGHTA and CDR2 FQGTGA. The V gene lost 8 bases and the J gene lost 5 bases, with 13 bases spanning the gap. The CDR3 loop reads CASRARGDEQYF. The CDR3 coding sequence is TGTGCCAGCCGCGCCCGGGGCGACGAGCAGTACTTC.

This clonotype was seen only a few times. The chain recombines TRBV7-9 with TRBJ2-3; no clear D. The CDR3 spans 16 residues. V shed 5 bases and J shed 5 bases, with 20 bases lying between them. Germline V CDR1 and CDR2: SEHNR, FQNEAQ (reference sequence). The CDR3 DNA is TGTGCCAGCAGCCGACCAGGAGCCCTACCCGGAGATACGCAGTATTTT. Residues: CASSRPGALPGDTQYF.

This clonotype has a handful of counts. This chain connects TRBV13 to TRBJ2-3; 11 bases match TRBD2. The CDR3 is 15 residues long. Germline CDR1 reads PRHDT; CDR2 reads FYEKMQ (reference sequence). The ends lost 5 bases at V and 3 bases at J; junction bases unmatched: 4. CDR3 in DNA: TGTGCCAGCAGCCCTAGCGGGAGGTTGACAGATACGCAGTATTTT. Amino acids: CASSPSGRLTDTQYF.

This clonotype showed up just a few times. The CDR3 region has the DNA TGTGCCAGTTTTGGGCAGGGGAACTCACCCCTCCACTTT. Protein: CASFGQGNSPLHF. The chain has TRBV19 and TRBJ1-6, with a tentative D call TRBD1 (6 bases). CDR3 size: 13 residues. Germline CDR1 is LNHDA and CDR2 is SQIVND (reference sequence). Trimming removed 8 bases at V and 10 bases at J, with 15 bases between.